This TCR beta chain is from a study of blood T cell repertoires in COVID-19. Background on the study: T cells, B-cell-depleted T cells, or PBMCs provided the cDNA or gDNA that served as material.

Authors' data handling: Cell counts per sample came from amplifying reference gene primers. Data came from immunoSEQ multiplex PCR; TCRdb stores just in-frame clones and leaves some out. D and trimming come from the DNA, and the V and J calls and clone size come from that table. The top ten hold around 2.2% of the sample, which has fewer than 350,000 clones, approximately 85% seen once. Cohorts were determined from participant-reported clinical history. Cohort 3 donors counted as recovered after two negative PCRs, clearance, or resolved symptoms. CDR1 SGHTS and CDR2 YDEGEE come from the germline V gene. Trimming removed 1 base from V and 3 bases from J; junction bases left unmatched: 9. The CDR3 extends over 16 amino acids.

Sequenced input: PBMCs or T cells enriched from blood (not recorded which). The clonotype comes from a man aged 25 to 40 who had recovered from COVID-19. The rearrangement links TRBV5-8 to TRBJ1-1; 7 bases are shared with TRBD1. The CDR3 DNA sequence: TGTGCCAGCAGCTTGCGAAGGGGGACAGAGTACACTGAAGCTTTCTTT. Translating gives CASSLRRGTEYTEAFF. Full variable domain (remainder filled in from reference TRBV5-8 and TRBJ1-1): EAGVTQSPTHLIKTRGQQATLRCSPISGHTSVYWYQQALGLGLQFLLWYDEGEERNRGNFPPRFSGRQFPNYSSELNVNALELEDSALYLCASSLRRGTEYTEAFFGQGTRLTVV.